Each of the 8 T cell receptor beta chains below was sequenced from the same sample in a study of blood T cell repertoires in COVID-19 (dated by TCRdb to the early 2020s). Library creation used the immunoSEQ multiplex PCR assay. TCRdb's version of the immuneACCESS table is confined to in-frame rearrangements and falls short of the full clone set. An unresolved V gene accounts for under half of the shortfall where checked; the remainder is of unknown origin. The sample table contains about 440,000 clones; only one count was recorded for 70% to 90% of them. Of the sample, 1.5% to 2% is held by the ten largest clones. Material for sequencing was PBMCs or T cells enriched from blood (not recorded which). These receptor sequences come from a woman aged 18-29 years with acute COVID-19.

To note about this clone: The sample holds other DNA sequences that translate to the same CDR3. CDR3 bases: TGTGCCAGCAGTTACTCAGGGGGAAATCAGCCCCAGCATTTT. Protein sequence: CASSYSGGNQPQHF. The chain carries TRBV6-5 and TRBJ1-5, with D perhaps TRBD1 (6 bases). The CDR3 is made up of 14 amino acids. Germline-derived CDR1 and CDR2 are MNHEY and SVGAGI. Trimming shortened V by 0 bases and J by 4 bases, and 7 bases separated the two germline ends.

The V and J genes are TRBV24-1 and TRBJ2-1; D might be TRBD2 (6 bases). The length of the CDR3 is 14 residues. The V end was cut by 5 bases, the J end by 1 base, with 8 bases between. In germline, CDR1 is KGHDR, CDR2 SFDVKD. The CDR3 is CATSGGMSYNEQFF. The CDR3 DNA follows: TGTGCCACCAGTGGCGGGATGTCCTACAATGAGCAGTTCTTC.

V gene TRBV7-6 combines with J gene TRBJ2-1; 7 bases are a match to TRBD1. The V and J ends lost 5 bases and 2 bases, in that order; junction bases with no gene match: 6. CDR3 length: 15 amino acids. CDR1 and CDR2 from the germline V gene are SGHVS and FNYEAQ. The CDR3: CASSLLTGTYNEQFF. The CDR3 DNA reads as TGTGCCAGCAGCCTACTGACAGGGACCTACAATGAGCAGTTCTTC.

This clone was counted once. The V gene is TRBV3-1 (or the pseudogene TRBV3-2), the J gene TRBJ2-2; TRBD1 matches 11 bases. Germline CDR1 LGHDT, CDR2 YNNKEL (reference sequence). The CDR3 spans 20 residues. Unmatched junction bases numbered 14, after V lost 1 base and J lost 4 bases. The CDR3 region is CASSQAPLGRDRGTTGELFF. The CDR3 DNA reads as TGTGCCAGCAGCCAAGCTCCCCTAGGCCGGGACAGGGGGACCACCGGGGAGCTGTTTTTT.

V gene TRBV11-2 combines with J gene TRBJ2-3; D is unresolved. The CDR3 extends over 13 amino acids. Germline CDR1 SGHAT, CDR2 FQNNGV. Trimming took off 6 bases at V and 5 bases at J, with 12 bases between the two ends. The CDR3 bases are TGTGCCAGCAGACCGACGGGTGTAGATACGCAGTATTTT. This gives the protein CASRPTGVDTQYF.

The CDR3 loop is CASRAPGQGALRLHF. DNA of the CDR3: TGTGCCAGCAGGGCCCCGGGACAGGGGGCCCTCCGCCTCCACTTT. The chain couples TRBV2 to TRBJ1-6; the match to TRBD1 covers 12 bases. Looked up from germline, CDR1 is SNHLY and CDR2 is FYNNEI. The CDR3 length is 15 residues. V dropped 6 bases and J dropped 15; count of bases not matched to a gene: 12.

The chain couples TRBV2 to TRBJ2-1; the D gene is possibly TRBD2 (6 bases). CDR3 length equals 16 residues. The V end was cut by 5 bases, the J end by 3 bases, with 17 bases between. Germline lookup yields CDR1 SNHLY and CDR2 FYNNEI. CDR3 bases: TGTGCCAGCAGTAAAGATTCGGGACTGAACTACAATGAGCAGTTCTTC. It is translated as CASSKDSGLNYNEQFF. Complete variable domain (other parts from reference TRBV2 and TRBJ2-1): EPEVTQTPSHQVTQMGQEVILRCVPISNHLYFYWYRQILGQKVEFLVSFYNNEISEKSEIFDDQFSVERPDGSNFTLKIRSTKLEDSAMYFCASSKDSGLNYNEQFFGPGTRLTVL.

This chain joins TRBV10-3 and TRBJ2-7; 8 bases are a match to TRBD2. With 5 bases clipped from V and 0 bases from J, the junction kept 3 bases outside the gene matches. Germline CDR1 is ENHRY and CDR2 is SYGVKD. The CDR3 has 14 amino acids. DNA of the CDR3: TGTGCCATCAGTCCCGGGACTAGCTCCTACGAGCAGTACTTC. As protein: CAISPGTSSYEQYF.